This TCR beta chain was sequenced during a study of blood T cell repertoires in COVID-19 (dated by TCRdb to 2020 to 2022). Concerning the study at large: Samples covering the acute and convalescent phases of COVID-19 were provided by collaborators in the United States, Italy and Spain. The material from the prospective study consisted of cDNA or gDNA derived from T cells, B-cell-depleted T cells, or PBMCs. Subjects who had been exposed to COVID-19, were actively infected with it, or had recovered from it provided the deeply sampled blood TCRbeta repertoires that made up the dataset. A freely available public database, intended as a resource for researchers studying the immune response to SARS-CoV-2, is where the repertoires were released. Samples were obtained from the ongoing ImmuneRACE study (first 160 participants) and from over a thousand subjects provided by 6 global collaborators. The sample metadata nearly always contained a de-identified subject ID, COVID-19 status, age in years and sex. Where available, HLA class I and class II types were obtained from metadata supplied by the sample provider rather than from assay-based typing.

V gives up 4 bases and J gives up 5 bases, and the segment between their germline ends measures 17 bases. The CDR3 starts with the cysteine, ends with the phenylalanine, and has 14 residues. This entry keeps only the CDR3 DNA: 42 bases, framed from base 1. Based on the germline V gene (reference sequence), the CDR1 and CDR2 sequences are GTSNPN and SVGIG. Broad study findings and their caveats: The amount of clinical and demographic metadata varied by source and participant and was provided uncurated.

Samples from volunteer blood donors who had recovered from COVID-19 were contributed by a second Seattle source. Collaborating institutions collected whole blood in K2EDTA tubes following their own protocols. For TCRbeta analysis, collaborators shipped samples in one of three forms: frozen whole blood, isolated PBMCs, or DNA extracted from either of those sample types. The immunoSEQ Assay, a bias-controlled multiplex PCR, was used to amplify TCRbeta CDR3 regions from genomic DNA. The original pipeline was this. Nucleated cell counts per sample were estimated from amplification of reference gene primers within the assay. To quantify the absolute abundance of each unique TCRbeta CDR3 rearrangement, sequence reads were collapsed and filtered. For each sample, productive Simpson clonality was calculated by taking the square root of Simpson's diversity index across productive rearrangements. TCRdb holds this immuneACCESS table with in-frame rearrangements only. Some clones are missing; in checked studies, unresolved V genes explain under half, and the rest has no known cause. That table is the source of V, J and clone size, and D and trimming were worked out from the DNA. Across this sample there are 200,000 to 250,000 clones, with approximately 83% seen only once. The ten largest clones represent about 3.1% of the sample.

Comments on this clone: The antigen it binds to is not known. The record has no base qualities; no much larger clone is one base away.

Recombination connected TRBV30 to TRBJ2-5; D gene: possibly TRBD2, on 6 matching bases. Material: peripheral blood. This clonotype was sampled from a woman aged 25 to 39 who had recovered from COVID-19. The nucleotide sequence is TGTGCCTGGACTCAGTGGAGGGACGTTGAGACCCAGTACTTC. It translates to CAWTQWRDVETQYF.